This is a list of T cell receptor beta chains from one sample in a study of OX40 agonist ivuxolimab in advanced cancers. Assay used: immunoSEQ multiplex PCR; TCRdb lists only in-frame clones, some missing. The sample includes 60,000 to 75,000 clones, approximately 86% of them seen just once. The sample was CD4+ or CD8+ T cells sorted from blood, taken in a trial of the OX40 agonist ivuxolimab. These receptors came from an adult with an advanced solid tumor such as melanoma, head and neck, liver or kidney cancer. Both conserved end residues are part of each CDR3. A D gene is named only where the DNA matches it firmly. Rows give clone size only sometimes, using once, few, many, or a class for an expanded clone.

j_call	clone_size	v_call	d_call	cdr3_aa	cdr3_nt
TRBJ2-1	.	TRBV11-2	TRBD2	CASSLASGGRNEQFF	TGTGCCAGCAGCTTAGCTAGCGGGGGGCGGAATGAGCAGTTCTTC
TRBJ2-6	.	TRBV19	.	CASSIGAEFHSGANVLTF	TGTGCCAGTAGTATAGGGGCAGAATTTCACTCTGGGGCCAACGTCCTGACTTTC
TRBJ1-6	few	TRBV11-3	.	CASSSDSNSPLHF	TGTGCCAGCAGCTCGGACAGCAATTCACCCCTCCACTTT
TRBJ1-1	.	TRBV7-9	.	CASSLALTGPQLEAFF	TGTGCCAGCAGCTTAGCTTTGACAGGCCCTCAACTTGAAGCTTTCTTT
TRBJ2-3	.	TRBV5-1	.	CASSLAMSSTDTQYF	TGCGCCAGCAGCTTGGCAATGAGTTCCACAGATACGCAGTATTTT
TRBJ2-5	.	TRBV29-1	.	CSVGPSGETQYF	TGCAGCGTTGGACCCTCCGGAGAGACCCAGTACTTC
TRBJ2-3	.	TRBV12-5	TRBD2	CASGPGTTTDTQYF	TGTGCTAGTGGCCCCGGGACTACCACGGATACGCAGTATTTT
TRBJ1-6	.	TRBV27	.	CASSLNRAPDSPLHF	TGTGCCAGCAGTTTAAACAGGGCACCCGATTCACCCCTCCACTTT
TRBJ2-6	.	TRBV11-2	.	CASSLAPWASGANVLTF	TGTGCCAGCAGCTTAGCCCCCTGGGCCTCTGGGGCCAACGTCCTGACTTTC
TRBJ1-1	.	TRBV19	.	CASSMNILNTEAFF	TGTGCCAGTAGCATGAACATCCTTAACACTGAAGCTTTCTTT
TRBJ1-1	.	TRBV11-3	.	CASSLEANTEAFF	TGTGCCAGCAGCTTAGAGGCGAACACTGAAGCTTTCTTT
TRBJ2-1	.	TRBV7-3	TRBD2	CASSLRNSGGPGENNEQFF	TGTGCCAGCAGCTTGAGGAATAGCGGGGGGCCGGGTGAAAACAATGAGCAGTTCTTC
TRBJ1-1	.	TRBV2	TRBD1	CASNSNPGQGWTEAFF	TGTGCCAGCAACTCTAATCCGGGACAGGGATGGACTGAAGCTTTCTTT
TRBJ2-5	once	TRBV6-6	TRBD2	CATEPGRGETQYF	TGTGCCACCGAACCGGGGAGGGGAGAGACCCAGTACTTC
TRBJ1-5	.	TRBV5-4	.	CASSLDEEPQHF	TGTGCCAGCAGCTTGGATGAGGAGCCCCAGCATTTT
TRBJ1-1	once	TRBV18	.	CASSPLSARAEAFF	TGTGCCAGCTCACCACTATCCGCCCGGGCTGAAGCTTTCTTT
TRBJ2-2	.	TRBV7-2	.	CASSSLGRNTGELFF	TGTGCCAGCAGCTCCTTAGGGCGGAACACCGGGGAGCTGTTTTTT
TRBJ2-5	.	TRBV4-3	.	CASSQSILRGQETQYF	TGCGCCAGCAGCCAGTCAATCCTCCGGGGCCAAGAGACCCAGTACTTC
TRBJ2-2	once	TRBV7-3	.	CASTLRGGTGELFF	TGTGCCAGCACCCTTCGTGGAGGAACCGGGGAGCTGTTTTTT
TRBJ2-2	.	TRBV7-9	.	CASSLELGTTTGELFF	TGTGCCAGCAGCTTAGAGTTAGGGACAACTACCGGGGAGCTGTTTTTT
TRBJ2-3	.	TRBV30	.	CAWSGRRGTDTQYF	TGTGCCTGGAGTGGTCGTCGTGGCACAGATACGCAGTATTTT
TRBJ2-1	.	TRBV7-8	.	CASAVGRGSIKQFF	TGTGCCAGTGCGGTCGGGAGAGGCTCTATAAAGCAGTTCTTC
TRBJ1-1	.	TRBV28	TRBD1	CASSPGTAGKETEAFF	TGTGCCAGCAGTCCCGGGACAGCCGGAAAGGAAACTGAAGCTTTCTTT
TRBJ1-1	.	TRBV7-8	TRBD1	CASSLAQQGVEAFF	TGTGCCAGCAGCTTAGCCCAACAGGGGGTTGAAGCTTTCTTT
TRBJ1-2	.	TRBV30	.	CAWSPGQLYGYTF	TGTGCCTGGAGCCCAGGACAGCTCTATGGCTACACCTTC
TRBJ2-3	.	TRBV5-1	.	CASSLAPTVPSTDTQYF	TGCGCCAGCAGCTTGGCCCCGACGGTTCCTAGCACAGATACGCAGTATTTT
TRBJ1-2	.	TRBV28	.	CASSSAQPGYYGYTF	TGTGCCAGCAGTTCCGCACAGCCGGGGTACTATGGCTACACCTTC
TRBJ1-5	.	TRBV7-2	.	CASSRIRGQPQHF	TGTGCCAGCAGCCGTATCCGGGGTCAGCCCCAGCATTTT
TRBJ1-5	.	TRBV6-5	.	CASRPGRGPGQPQHF	TGTGCCAGCAGACCCGGGCGGGGCCCGGGGCAGCCCCAGCATTTT
TRBJ1-5	.	TRBV4-1	.	CASSQDYAQGHQPQHF	TGCGCCAGCAGCCAAGATTACGCGCAGGGGCATCAGCCCCAGCATTTT
TRBJ1-2	.	TRBV5-1	TRBD1	CASSGTTGNYGYTF	TGCGCCAGCAGCGGGACGACAGGGAACTATGGCTACACCTTC
TRBJ2-7	.	TRBV5-3	.	CASSLVGQNEQYF	TGTGCCAGCAGCTTGGTTGGACAGAACGAGCAGTACTTC
TRBJ2-1	once	TRBV5-4	TRBD1	CASSPAGTGHNEQFF	TGTGCCAGCAGCCCGGCCGGGACAGGGCACAATGAGCAGTTCTTC
TRBJ2-3	.	TRBV18	TRBD1	CASSLLGQAFTDTQYF	TGTGCCAGCTCTCTTCTGGGACAGGCCTTCACAGATACGCAGTATTTT
TRBJ2-2	.	TRBV7-2	.	CASSLRGGGVGELFF	TGTGCCAGCAGCCTCCGAGGAGGGGGAGTCGGGGAGCTGTTTTTT
TRBJ1-2	.	TRBV5-4	.	CASSLAGIDVYGYTF	TGTGCCAGCAGCTTAGCCGGAATTGACGTCTATGGCTACACCTTC
TRBJ1-1	.	TRBV9	.	CASSVAGLGAGVELNTEAFF	TGTGCCAGCAGCGTAGCGGGACTCGGGGCAGGGGTCGAGCTGAACACTGAAGCTTTCTTT
TRBJ2-1	.	TRBV19	.	CASARDTTYNEQFF	TGTGCCAGTGCCCGGGACACGACCTACAATGAGCAGTTCTTC
TRBJ2-7	.	TRBV5-1	.	CASSLRGKREQYF	TGCGCCAGCAGCTTGCGGGGAAAAAGGGAGCAGTACTTC
TRBJ2-1	.	TRBV6-1	TRBD2	CASKEGGYNEQFF	TGTGCCAGCAAAGAGGGAGGGTACAATGAGCAGTTCTTC
TRBJ1-1	few	TRBV29-1	.	CSVSGAYEAFF	TGCAGCGTTTCCGGTGCTTATGAAGCTTTCTTT
TRBJ2-7	once	TRBV5-4	.	CASSLPARIQPYEQYF	TGTGCCAGCAGCTTACCCGCGCGGATACAACCCTACGAGCAGTACTTC
TRBJ2-5	.	TRBV4-3	TRBD2	CASSQGVGSGGGETQYF	TGCGCCAGCAGCCAAGGGGTGGGTAGCGGGGGTGGAGAGACCCAGTACTTC
TRBJ2-7	.	TRBV7-3	.	CASSFQGGLPYEQYF	TGTGCCAGCAGCTTCCAGGGGGGCCTCCCTTACGAGCAGTACTTC
TRBJ1-6	once	TRBV4-3	.	CASSQNPHENANSPLHF	TGCGCCAGCAGCCAAAATCCCCACGAAAACGCGAATTCACCCCTCCACTTT
TRBJ1-2	.	TRBV19	TRBD1	CASSMGTGAKLVGYTF	TGTGCCAGTAGTATGGGGACAGGGGCCAAGCTGGTTGGCTACACCTTC
TRBJ1-3	many	TRBV4-1	.	CASSPVGNTIYF	TGCGCCAGCAGCCCGGTTGGAAACACCATATATTTT
TRBJ2-5	.	TRBV6-5	.	CASIENVRQETQYF	TGTGCCAGCATTGAAAACGTCCGACAAGAGACCCAGTACTTC
TRBJ1-5	.	TRBV10-3	.	CAIKGGGDQPQHF	TGTGCCATCAAAGGGGGGGGCGATCAGCCCCAGCATTTT
TRBJ2-2	.	TRBV6-4	.	CASTPIAGAGELFF	TGTGCCAGCACCCCGATCGCAGGGGCCGGGGAGCTGTTTTTT
TRBJ2-3	few	TRBV7-9	.	CASSLSLTTSTDTQYF	TGTGCCAGCAGCTTATCCTTAACAACTAGCACAGATACGCAGTATTTT
TRBJ2-7	once	TRBV5-1	TRBD2	CASSAGGTPSYEQYF	TGCGCCAGCAGCGCCGGGGGGACTCCTTCCTACGAGCAGTACTTC
TRBJ1-3	.	TRBV4-1	.	CASSQDGYGNTIYF	TGCGCCAGCAGCCAAGACGGATATGGAAACACCATATATTTT
TRBJ1-1	.	TRBV5-1	.	CASSLDGGQVAEAFF	TGCGCCAGCAGCTTGGATGGGGGGCAGGTTGCTGAAGCTTTCTTT
TRBJ2-7	.	TRBV5-4	TRBD2	CASNPFQGTRLDEQYF	TGTGCCAGCAACCCTTTCCAGGGGACTAGATTGGACGAGCAGTACTTC
TRBJ1-5	.	TRBV2	.	CASSEGNQPQHF	TGTGCCAGCAGTGAGGGGAATCAGCCCCAGCATTTT
TRBJ1-2	few	TRBV11-2	.	CASSLARDDYGYTF	TGTGCCAGCAGCTTAGCACGGGACGACTATGGCTACACCTTC